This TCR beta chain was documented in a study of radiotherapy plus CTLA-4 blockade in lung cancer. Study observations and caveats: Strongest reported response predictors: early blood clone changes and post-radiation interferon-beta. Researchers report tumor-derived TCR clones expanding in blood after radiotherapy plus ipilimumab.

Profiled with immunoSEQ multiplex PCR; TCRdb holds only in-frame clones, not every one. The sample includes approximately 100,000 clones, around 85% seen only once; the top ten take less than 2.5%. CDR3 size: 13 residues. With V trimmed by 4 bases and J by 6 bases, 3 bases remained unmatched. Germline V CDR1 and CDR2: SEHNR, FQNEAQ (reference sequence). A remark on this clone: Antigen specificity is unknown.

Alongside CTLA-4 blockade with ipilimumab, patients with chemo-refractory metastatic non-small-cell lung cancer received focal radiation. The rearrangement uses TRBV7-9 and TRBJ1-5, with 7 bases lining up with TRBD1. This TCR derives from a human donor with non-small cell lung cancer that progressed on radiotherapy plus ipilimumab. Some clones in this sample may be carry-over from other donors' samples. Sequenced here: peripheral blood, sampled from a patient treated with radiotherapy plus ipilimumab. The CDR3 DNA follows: TGTGCCAGCAGCTCACAGGGGTCTCAGCCCCAGCATTTT. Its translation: CASSSQGSQPQHF.